Listed here is a single TCR beta chain. These data originate in a study of blood T cell repertoires in COVID-19. In the original processing: Nucleated cell number was recorded as an estimate derived from reference gene primer amplification. Profiled with immunoSEQ multiplex PCR; TCRdb holds only in-frame clones, not every one. The DNA was the basis for D and trimming; V, J and clone size are from that table. The data contain 50,000 to 55,000 clones, about 82% of them seen just once; the ten biggest clones take up roughly 24%. The CDR3 sequence is 14 residues long. Germline V gene data show CDR1 as MNHEY and CDR2 as SVGAGI. V was clipped by 5 bases and J by 3 bases; unmatched bases: 3.

The rearrangement links TRBV6-5 to TRBJ2-7; 11 bases agree with TRBD1. The receptor's source is an elderly woman with acute or convalescent COVID-19. Sequenced sample: peripheral blood. The CDR3: CASSPGQGVYEQYF. The CDR3 region has the DNA TGTGCCAGCAGTCCGGGACAGGGGGTCTACGAGCAGTACTTC.